Following are 3 T cell receptor beta chains from one sample sequenced in a study of long-term antiretroviral therapy in people with HIV. Survey-level resolution applied to immunoSEQ assay v3.0. Sequenced by immunoSEQ multiplex PCR; TCRdb stores in-frame clones only, minus some. The sample carries under 20,000 clones, 78% recorded once. The sample was unsorted PBMCs, taken around 3.2 years after starting antiretroviral therapy. Source of these receptors: a woman aged 40 to 49 with HIV.

This sequence joins TRBV6-1 and TRBJ1-1; D gene unclear. Germline loops: CDR1 MNHNS, CDR2 SASEGT. V lost 3 bases and J 4 bases, leaving 12 bases between the germline ends. CDR3 length: 14 amino acids. CDR3 nucleotides: TGTGCCAGCAGTGAGCGGGCGGAGGGCACTGAAGCTTTCTTT. It yields the protein CASSERAEGTEAFF.

J is TRBJ2-2 and V is TRBV5-1; 8 bases match TRBD2. The CDR3 is 15 residues long. V shed 0 bases, J shed 8 bases, and the junction held 6 bases outside the gene matches. Looked up from germline, CDR1 is SGHRS and CDR2 is YFSETQ. Here the CDR3 reads CASSLDVAGRGELFF. The CDR3 coding sequence is TGCGCCAGCAGCTTGGACGTAGCGGGGCGTGGGGAGCTGTTTTTT.

The rearrangement uses TRBV5-5 and TRBJ2-5; D not resolved. The ends were cut back, 4 bases at V and 2 bases at J, with 12 bases in the middle. This CDR3 has 14 amino acids. Germline assignment: CDR1 SGHKS and CDR2 YYEKEE (reference sequence). The CDR3 DNA follows: TGTGCCAGCAGCGACGGACGGCTACAAGAGACCCAGTACTTC. The encoded protein is CASSDGRLQETQYF.